This T cell receptor (beta chain) was sequenced in a study of T-cell memory formation after mild COVID-19. CDR3 length equals 14 residues. Germline CDR1 and CDR2: GTSNPN and SVGIG (reference sequence). Constant-segment primers served in 5'RACE that generated TCR alpha and TCR beta cDNA libraries bearing sample barcodes and UMIs. TCRdb re-derived calls from the 5' RACE reads in MiXCR, one entry per CDR3 protein. The table shows 120,000 to 150,000 distinct CDR3 sequences, with roughly 6.2% occurring only once. The study, taken as a whole, reports: Pre-infection memory contained some responding clones, which suggested that cross-reactive memory had joined. In second-wave clones peaking day 37, SARS-CoV-2 specificity remained unconfirmed. Clones contracting day 15 to 85 were balanced CD4/CD8; later expanders leaned CD4+.

In this sample, this clonotype turned up many times. Its antigen remains unknown. Mismatch with germline at one junction end may stem from a read error. The receptor comes from an adult woman who had mild COVID-19 (a few samples of this study predate the infection). Cell type and time point are not known. This chain joins TRBV30 and TRBJ1-1; D perhaps matches TRBD1 (5 bases). Sequences were obtained from PBMCs or a T cell subset sorted from them (not recorded which). Here the CDR3 reads CARRDYGAGTEAFF. The CDR3, as DNA: TGTGCCCGGAGGGATTATGGGGCGGGCACTGAAGCTTTCTTT. Full variable domain (missing parts from reference TRBV30 and TRBJ1-1): SQTIHQWPATLVQPVGSPLSLECTVEGTSNPNLYWYRQAAGRGLQLLFYSVGIGQISSEVPQNLSASRPQDRQFILSSKKLLLSDSGFYLCARRDYGAGTEAFFGQGTRLTVV.